Listed here are 22 T cell receptor beta chains from one sample, sequenced in a study of cytomegalovirus exposure and HLA in healthy donors. PCR was performed using 60 Vbeta and 13 Jbeta primers. The method was immunoSEQ multiplex PCR; TCRdb's version includes in-frame clones alone and lacks a portion of them. The sample contains approximately 190,000 clones, over 70% of which appear only once. What was sequenced was PBMCs. The receptors were gathered from a woman in her late teens or twenties in good health and CMV-seropositive.

The rearrangement uses TRBV15 and TRBJ1-2; TRBD1 might be the D (6 bases). The CDR3 length is 13 residues. V lost 1 base and J lost 5, with 8 bases in between. CDR1 and CDR2 from the germline V gene are LNHNV and YYDKDF (reference sequence). CDR3 loop: CATSRGGRYGYTF. The CDR3 coding sequence is TGTGCCACCAGCAGAGGGGGGCGTTATGGCTACACCTTC.

This sequence joins TRBV6-1 and TRBJ2-1; the D gene is possibly TRBD2 (6 bases). CDR1 is MNHNS and CDR2 is SASEGT in the germline V gene. The CDR3 sequence is 15 residues long. Trimming left V 6 bases short and J 2 bases short, with 14 bases between. The CDR3: CASRPNGGTYNEQFF. In DNA form, the CDR3 reads TGTGCCAGCAGACCAAACGGGGGAACCTACAATGAGCAGTTCTTC.

The V call is TRBV28, the J call TRBJ2-7; D possibly corresponds to TRBD2 (6 bases). Trimming took off 8 bases at V and 3 bases at J, with 8 bases between the two ends. The germline gives CDR1 MDHEN, CDR2 SYDVKM. The CDR3 extends over 11 amino acids. CDR3 sequence reads: CASWRGYEQYF. The CDR3 nucleotides are TGTGCCAGCTGGAGGGGCTACGAGCAGTACTTC. Together with reference TRBV28 and TRBJ2-7, the CDR3 gives the full variable domain: DVKVTQSSRYLVKRTGEKVFLECVQDMDHENMFWYRQDPGLGLRLIYFSYDVKMKEKGDIPEGYSVSREKKERFSLILESASTNQTSMYLCASWRGYEQYFGPGTRLTVT.

V usage is TRBV12-5 and J usage is TRBJ1-4; D uncertain. This CDR3 has 18 residues. The germline CDR1 and CDR2 sequences are LGHNT and FRNRAP. Trimming took 0 bases from V and 8 from J, leaving 22 bases between them. CDR3 bases: TGTGCTAGTGGTTTGGTACAATTGGAGGGCTGGTTCGGAGAAAAACTGTTTTTT. It is translated as CASGLVQLEGWFGEKLFF.

The chain is built from TRBV4-2 and TRBJ2-6; a possible D gene is TRBD1 (6 bases). Germline loops: CDR1 LGHNA, CDR2 YNFKEQ. This CDR3 has 18 amino acids. Trimming took off 4 bases at V and 0 bases at J, with 16 bases between the two ends. CDR3 residues: CASSPTQGQISGANVLTF. The CDR3 region has the DNA TGTGCCAGCAGCCCTACCCAAGGACAGATCTCTGGGGCCAACGTCCTGACTTTC.

V is TRBV13 and J is TRBJ1-4; D uncertain. The germline CDR1 and CDR2 sequences are PRHDT and FYEKMQ (reference sequence). This CDR3 is built from 15 residues. V was pared by 10 bases and J by 7 bases, with 22 bases between. Here the CDR3 DNA reads TGTGCCACCCAGCCCCCACGCGGAGGTCGTGAAAAACTGTTTTTT. Its protein product is CATQPPRGGREKLFF.

The CDR3 DNA is TGTGCCAGCAGCAAAGACAGGGGGAAAGATACGCAGTATTTT. Its protein product is CASSKDRGKDTQYF. The chain uses TRBV5-4 and TRBJ2-3, with 9 nucleotides matching TRBD1. Germline assignment: CDR1 SGHNT and CDR2 YYREEE (reference sequence). The CDR3 has 14 amino acids. Trimming cost V 4 bases and J 5 bases; bases outside gene matches: 5.

This chain connects TRBV7-3 to TRBJ2-3, with 9 positions matching TRBD2. CDR3 length: 16 amino acids. CDR1 is SGHTA, CDR2 FQGTGA, per germline. V shed 2 bases, J shed 8 bases, and the junction held 11 bases outside the gene matches. The CDR3 bases are TGTGCCAGCAGCTTATCGGGCGGGGGGGGCTACTCTACGCAGTATTTT. Protein: CASSLSGGGGYSTQYF.

This rearrangement joins TRBV19 to TRBJ2-2, with TRBD1 as a possible D gene (6 bases). V lost 1 base and J lost 5, with 14 bases in between. CDR3 size: 16 residues. Germline values: CDR1 LNHDA, CDR2 SQIVND (reference sequence). The CDR3: CASSIARGQRTGELFF. CDR3 sequence (DNA): TGTGCCAGTAGTATAGCCAGGGGACAACGTACCGGGGAGCTGTTTTTT.

CDR3 loop: CASSITREDGNTIYF. In DNA, the CDR3 is TGTGCCAGTAGTATTACCAGGGAAGACGGAAACACCATATATTTT. The genes are TRBV19 and TRBJ1-3; D might be TRBD1 (5 bases). Germline V CDR1 and CDR2: LNHDA, SQIVND (reference sequence). V lost 3 bases, J lost 4 bases, and 13 bases lay in between. The CDR3 totals 15 residues.

This clone appeared a single time. This chain joins TRBV14 and TRBJ1-1, with D hard to call. CDR1 and CDR2 (germline): SGHDN, FVKESK. There are 13 residues in the CDR3. V was clipped by 3 bases and J by 4 bases, with 9 bases between them. The CDR3 sequence: CASSQGSSTEAFF. CDR3 nucleotide sequence: TGTGCCAGCAGCCAGGGGAGTAGCACTGAAGCTTTCTTT.

To note about this clone: One junction end disagrees with the germline gene, perhaps due to a read error. This chain connects TRBV19 to TRBJ2-1; TRBD1 is a possible D gene (7 bases). The CDR3 consists of 14 residues. The V gene's germline CDR1 is LNHDA and CDR2 SQIVND (reference sequence). CDR3 nucleotides: TGTGCAAGTAACTGGCAGGGGGGCGACAATGAGCAGTTCTTC. Translating it yields CASNWQGGDNEQFF.

The CDR3 is CASSPSRRTETCYGYTF. CDR3 bases: TGTGCCAGCAGCCCCTCACGACGCACAGAGACCTGCTATGGCTACACCTTC. The chain recombines TRBV7-3 with TRBJ1-2, with unresolved D. CDR3 length: 17 residues. V gave up 5 bases and J gave up 4 bases, with 23 bases separating them. In germline, CDR1 is SGHTA, CDR2 FQGTGA.

The CDR3 DNA is TGCAGCGTTAAAAGACAACAGGGAGTAGGGTCAGATACGCAGTATTTT. This translates into CSVKRQQGVGSDTQYF. This chain connects TRBV29-1 to TRBJ2-3, with D perhaps matching TRBD1 (6 bases). The CDR3 contains 16 residues. The germline V gene has CDR1 SQVTM and CDR2 ANQGSEA. Trimming stripped 5 bases from V and 4 bases from J, with 22 bases between.

The rearrangement joins TRBV9 to TRBJ2-1; 7 bases are shared with TRBD1. CDR1 SGDLS and CDR2 YYNGEE come from the germline V gene. The J segment lost 8 bases and the V segment lost 0 bases, leaving 8 bases of the junction unmatched. This CDR3 is 15 amino acids long. The CDR3 spells CASSVEGTQGDEQFF. CDR3 bases: TGTGCCAGCAGCGTAGAGGGGACCCAGGGGGATGAGCAGTTCTTC.

Here the CDR3 DNA reads TGTGCCATCAGTGAGGACAGGCCCACTGAAGCTTTCTTT. Amino acid sequence: CAISEDRPTEAFF. This chain uses TRBV10-3 with TRBJ1-1; D might be TRBD1 (6 bases). Between the trimmed V and J ends, which lost 2 bases and 4 bases, there was a span of 8 bases. The CDR3 contains 13 residues. Germline-derived CDR1 and CDR2 are ENHRY and SYGVKD.

The chain carries TRBV18 and TRBJ2-5, with TRBD1 as a possible D gene (5 bases). In germline, CDR1 is KGHSH, CDR2 LQKENI. This CDR3 is 12 amino acids long. The V gene lost 1 base and the J gene lost 5 bases, with 5 bases spanning the gap. DNA for the CDR3: TGTGCCAGCTCACCACAGGGGGAGACCCAGTACTTC. It translates to CASSPQGETQYF.

The V gene is TRBV18, the J gene TRBJ2-1, with 11 bases fitting TRBD1. J was trimmed by 3 bases and V by 4 bases; bases with no gene match: 2. The V gene's germline CDR1 is KGHSH and CDR2 LQKENI. CDR3 length: 15 residues. The CDR3 reads CASSLGQGVYNEQFF. The DNA of the CDR3 is TGTGCCAGCTCACTGGGACAGGGGGTCTACAATGAGCAGTTCTTC.

This clone turned up a few times. This chain connects TRBV7-9 to TRBJ2-3; TRBD2 agrees at 11 bases. Unmatched junction bases numbered 10, after V lost 5 bases and J lost 6 bases. The CDR3 totals 16 residues. Germline V gene lookup returns CDR1 SEHNR and CDR2 FQNEAQ (reference sequence). The CDR3 region has the DNA TGTGCCAGCAGCCTAAAGACTAGCGGGGTGGGCGATACGCAGTATTTT. This codes for CASSLKTSGVGDTQYF.

V usage is TRBV5-5 and J usage is TRBJ2-5; D is perhaps TRBD2 (7 bases). The CDR3 has 13 residues. Germline V gives CDR1 SGHKS, CDR2 YYEKEE (reference sequence). Trimming pared 7 bases from V and 5 bases from J, leaving 15 bases between. The CDR3 sequence: CASAGRGWETQYF. CDR3 DNA: TGTGCCAGCGCGGGGAGGGGGTGGGAGACCCAGTACTTC.

This sequence joins TRBV5-1 and TRBJ2-5, with 7 positions matching TRBD1. Trimming cost V 4 bases and J 5 bases; bases outside gene matches: 8. Germline CDR1 SGHRS, CDR2 YFSETQ. The CDR3 is 14 residues long. CDR3 nucleotide sequence: TGCGCCAGCAGCCCTGACAGGGTGGGCGAGACCCAGTACTTC. This codes for CASSPDRVGETQYF.

The chain joins TRBV6-5 to TRBJ2-1; D is perhaps TRBD1 (6 bases). The CDR3 sequence is 16 residues long. V lost 0 bases, J lost 6 bases, and 15 bases lay in between. Germline V gene lookup returns CDR1 MNHEY and CDR2 SVGAGI. The CDR3 spells CASSYSSRGRGNEQFF. CDR3 DNA: TGTGCCAGCAGTTACTCATCCAGGGGACGTGGCAATGAGCAGTTCTTC.